The source of this T cell receptor beta chain is a study of CD8 T cells in ankylosing spondylitis. Broader study findings: Ankylosing spondylitis blood appeared to be characterized by a TCR beta motif of roughly eight highly homologous variants.

The CDR3 contains 14 residues. J was trimmed by 10 bases and V by 4 bases; bases with no gene match: 10. Germline CDR1 and CDR2: WSHSY and SAAADI. TCRdb redid the calling of the 5' RACE reads with MiXCR, one entry per CDR3 protein. The sample lists fewer than 650,000 distinct CDR3 sequences, approximately 11% seen once, with 6.5% to 7% in the top ten. Turning to this clonotype: The antigen is not known.

The V call is TRBV10-2, the J call TRBJ2-1; TRBD2 matches at 7 bases. Input material: blood, either unsorted or a sorted T cell fraction (not recorded which). This sequence was found in a male donor with ankylosing spondylitis. The CDR3 sequence: CASSGLASLREQFF. The CDR3 DNA reads as TGCGCCAGCAGTGGACTAGCCTCCCTAAGGGAGCAGTTCTTC.